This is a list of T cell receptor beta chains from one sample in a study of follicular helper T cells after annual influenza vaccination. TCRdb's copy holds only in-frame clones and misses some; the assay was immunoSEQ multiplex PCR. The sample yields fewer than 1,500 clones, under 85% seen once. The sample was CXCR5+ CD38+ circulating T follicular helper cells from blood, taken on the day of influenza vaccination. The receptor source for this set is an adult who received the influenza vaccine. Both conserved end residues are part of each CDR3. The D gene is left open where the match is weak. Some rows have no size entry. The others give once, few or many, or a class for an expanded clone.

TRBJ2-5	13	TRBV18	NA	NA	TGTGCCAGCTCACCACGGAGAGAAGAGACCCAGTACTTC	CASSPRREETQYF
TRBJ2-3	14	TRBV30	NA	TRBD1	TGTGCCTGGAGTAGGGGGCCCCCTCAGGATCCGCAGTATTTT	CAWSRGPPQDPQYF
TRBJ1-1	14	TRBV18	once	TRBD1	TGTGCCAGCTCAATACAGGGGGCTGACACTGAAGCTTTCTTT	CASSIQGADTEAFF
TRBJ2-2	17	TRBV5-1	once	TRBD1	TGCGCCAGCAGCTCCTCCGCAACAGGGGGCGCGGGCGGGGAGCTGTTTTTT	CASSSSATGGAGGELFF
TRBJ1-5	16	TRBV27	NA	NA	TGTGCCAGCAGTTCCCACCCAGCGTATAGCAATCAGCCCCAGCATTTT	CASSSHPAYSNQPQHF
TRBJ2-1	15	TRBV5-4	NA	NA	TGTGCCAGCAGCTTGGACAGGGTCTCCTACAATGAGCAGTTCTTC	CASSLDRVSYNEQFF
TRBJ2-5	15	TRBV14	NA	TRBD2	TGTGCCAGCAGCCGGGGACTAGCGGGGGCAGAGACCCAGTACTTC	CASSRGLAGAETQYF
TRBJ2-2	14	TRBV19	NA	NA	TGTGCCAGTTCGGTGAGAGGGAACACCGGGGAGCTGTTTTTT	CASSVRGNTGELFF
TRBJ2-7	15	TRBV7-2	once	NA	TGTGCCAGCAGCTTAGTTCCGGAAAGCTCCTACGAGCAGTACTTC	CASSLVPESSYEQYF
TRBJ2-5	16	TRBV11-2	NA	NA	TGTGCCAGCAGCTTATCAAATGTCGGCTCGCGAGAGACCCAGTACTTC	CASSLSNVGSRETQYF
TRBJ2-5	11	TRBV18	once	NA	TGTGCCAGCTCACCAGAGGTGACCCAGTACTTC	CASSPEVTQYF
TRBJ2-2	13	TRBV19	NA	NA	TGTGCCAGTAGTATCTGGAGCACCGGGGAGCTGTTTTTT	CASSIWSTGELFF
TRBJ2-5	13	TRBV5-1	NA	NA	TGCGCCAGCAGGAAGCGTGAGGTCGAGACCCAGTACTTC	CASRKREVETQYF
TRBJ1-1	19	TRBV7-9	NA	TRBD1	TGTGCCAGCAGCCCAACCAGGGCCGACTTGGCGACAGGGGGATCTGAAGCTTTCTTT	CASSPTRADLATGGSEAFF
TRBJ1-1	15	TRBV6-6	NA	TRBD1	TGTGCCAGCAGTTACGGTGGACAGGGGAACACTGAAGCTTTCTTT	CASSYGGQGNTEAFF
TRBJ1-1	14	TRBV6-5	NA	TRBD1	TGTGCCAGCAGTTACATAGACAGGGGCGCTGAAGCTTTCTTT	CASSYIDRGAEAFF
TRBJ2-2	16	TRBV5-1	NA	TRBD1	TGCGCCAGCAGCTTCGACAGGGGTGGATACACCGGGGAGCTGTTTTTT	CASSFDRGGYTGELFF
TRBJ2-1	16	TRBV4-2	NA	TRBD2	TGTGCCAGCAGCCAGGCGGTTATAGCGGGGGGCTATGAGCAGTTCTTC	CASSQAVIAGGYEQFF
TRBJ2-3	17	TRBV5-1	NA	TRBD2	TGCGCCAGCCCCAGGGAAGGGAGCGGGGGGTTGACAGATACGCAGTATTTT	CASPREGSGGLTDTQYF
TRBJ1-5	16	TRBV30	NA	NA	TGTGCCTGGGGAACCCCGGACGGGTTCACCAATCAGCCCCAGCATTTT	CAWGTPDGFTNQPQHF
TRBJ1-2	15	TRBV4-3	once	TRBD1	TGCGCCAGCAGCCAAGATTTTGGAGGGGGCTTAAGCTACACCTTC	CASSQDFGGGLSYTF
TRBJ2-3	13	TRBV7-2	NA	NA	TGTGCCAGCAGCTTACAGGGAACAGATACGCAGTATTTT	CASSLQGTDTQYF
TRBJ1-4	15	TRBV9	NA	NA	TGTGCCAGCAGCCCTGGACAGTGGACTAATGAAAAACTGTTTTTT	CASSPGQWTNEKLFF
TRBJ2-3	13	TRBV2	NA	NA	TGTGCCAGCAGTGACAGGCGCTGGGATACGCAGTATTTT	CASSDRRWDTQYF
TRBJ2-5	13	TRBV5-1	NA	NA	TGCGCCAGCAGCCCTTACCGTGGAGAGACCCAGTACTTC	CASSPYRGETQYF
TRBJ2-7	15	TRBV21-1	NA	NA	TGTGCCAGCAGCAAGAACCCGGGAGACCAATACGAGCAGTACTTC	CASSKNPGDQYEQYF
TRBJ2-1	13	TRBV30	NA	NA	TGTGCCTGGAGCGAGGACAGCTACAATGAGCAGTTCTTC	CAWSEDSYNEQFF
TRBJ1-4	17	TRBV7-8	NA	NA	TGTGCCAGCAGCTTAGGGGTGACGTCCGGGGGTCATGAAAAACTGTTTTTT	CASSLGVTSGGHEKLFF
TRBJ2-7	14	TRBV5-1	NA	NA	TGCGCCAGCAGCGGTTCCGCGGGATCCTACGAGCAGTACTTC	CASSGSAGSYEQYF
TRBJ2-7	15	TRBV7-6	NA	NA	TGTGCCAGCAGCTCTAATCGGGGGAGCTCCTACGAGCAGTACTTC	CASSSNRGSSYEQYF
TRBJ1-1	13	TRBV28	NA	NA	TGTGCCAGCAGCCCGACAGCGTACACTGAAGCTTTCTTT	CASSPTAYTEAFF
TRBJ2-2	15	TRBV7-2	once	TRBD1	TGTGCCAGCAGCTGGCGACAGGGGCACACCGGGGAGCTGTTTTTT	CASSWRQGHTGELFF
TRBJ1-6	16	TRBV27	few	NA	TGTGCCAGCCGCCGAGCCGCACAGAGATATAATTCACCCCTCCACTTT	CASRRAAQRYNSPLHF
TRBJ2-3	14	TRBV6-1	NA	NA	TGTGCCAGCCAACCGGGCGCGAAGACGGATACGCAGTATTTT	CASQPGAKTDTQYF
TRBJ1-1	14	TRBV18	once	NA	TGTGCCAGCTCACCACTGAACTCGAACACTGAAGCTTTCTTT	CASSPLNSNTEAFF
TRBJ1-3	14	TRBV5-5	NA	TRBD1	TGTGCCAGCAGCCGAGGACAGGGCGGAAACACCATATATTTT	CASSRGQGGNTIYF
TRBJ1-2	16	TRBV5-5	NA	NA	TGTGCCAGCCAGGCTAATATCTCGCGAAAGACCTATGGCTACACCTTC	CASQANISRKTYGYTF
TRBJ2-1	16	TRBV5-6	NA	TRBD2	TGTGCCAGCAGCTCACTAGCGGGGGGGACACACAATGAGCAGTTCTTC	CASSSLAGGTHNEQFF
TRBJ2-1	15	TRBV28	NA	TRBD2	TGTGCCAGCAGTTTAGCGACTAGCGCCCCATATGAGCAGTTCTTC	CASSLATSAPYEQFF
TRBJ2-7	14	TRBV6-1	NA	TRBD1	TGTGCCAGCAGGGTGGGACAGGGCTACTACGAGCAGTACTTC	CASRVGQGYYEQYF
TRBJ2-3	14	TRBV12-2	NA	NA	TGTGCAAGTCGCTTAGCGATGGTTGATGATACGCAGTATTTT	CASRLAMVDDTQYF
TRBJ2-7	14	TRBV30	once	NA	TGTGCCTGGAGTCGAGGGGTGGTAGGCTACGAGCAGTACTTC	CAWSRGVVGYEQYF
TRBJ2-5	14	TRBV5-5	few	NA	TGTGCCAGCAACATAAGGGGGGGGCCGGAGACCCAGTACTTC	CASNIRGGPETQYF
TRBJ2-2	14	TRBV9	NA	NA	TGTGCCAGCAGCTCACGTCGAGAAGGGGGGGAGCTGTTTTTT	CASSSRREGGELFF
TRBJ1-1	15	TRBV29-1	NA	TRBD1	TGCAGCGGTTCGCCCCCGGCGACAGGGTTAACTGAAGCTTTCTTT	CSGSPPATGLTEAFF
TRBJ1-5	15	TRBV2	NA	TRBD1	TGTGCCAGCAGTGCTAGTCAGGGGGCTTCGCAGCCCCAGCATTTT	CASSASQGASQPQHF
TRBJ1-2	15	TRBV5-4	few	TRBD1	TGTGCCAGCAGCCACCCCGACAGGGTTGGGAATGGCTACACCTTC	CASSHPDRVGNGYTF
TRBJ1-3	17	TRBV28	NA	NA	TGTGCCAGCAGCTTGACAGGAACGGCCCTCTCTGGAAACACCATATATTTT	CASSLTGTALSGNTIYF
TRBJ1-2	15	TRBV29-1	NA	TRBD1	TGCAGCGTTGAAGTGGACGGACAGGGGTTCTATGGCTACACCTTC	CSVEVDGQGFYGYTF
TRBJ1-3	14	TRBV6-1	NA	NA	TGTGCCAGCGTCGGAGGGAACTCTGGAAACACCATATATTTT	CASVGGNSGNTIYF
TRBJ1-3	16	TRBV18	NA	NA	TGTGCCAGCTCTCGGACAGAGGGCGTAAACGGGAACACCATATATTTT	CASSRTEGVNGNTIYF
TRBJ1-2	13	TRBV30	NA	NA	TGTGCCTGGAGTCTGCCACAGGGAGGAGGCTACACCTTC	CAWSLPQGGGYTF
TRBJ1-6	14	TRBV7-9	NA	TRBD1	TGTGCCAGCAGCCCGGGACAGGCAAATTCACCCCTCCACTTT	CASSPGQANSPLHF
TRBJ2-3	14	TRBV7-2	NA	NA	TGTGCCAGCAGCTTCACGCAAGCGACAGATACGCAGTATTTT	CASSFTQATDTQYF
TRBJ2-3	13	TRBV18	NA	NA	TGTGCCAGCTCACCATCGGCTAGCGATACGCAGTATTTT	CASSPSASDTQYF
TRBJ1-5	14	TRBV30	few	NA	TGTGCCTGGAGTAGTACAGGGAACAATCAGCCCCAGCATTTT	CAWSSTGNNQPQHF
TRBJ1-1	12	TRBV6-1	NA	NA	TGTGCCAGCAGTAAGTTGAACACTGAAGCTTTCTTT	CASSKLNTEAFF
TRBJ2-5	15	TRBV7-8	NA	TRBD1	TGTGCCAGCAGCGCGAGACAGGGGGCGGGAGAGACCCAGTACTTC	CASSARQGAGETQYF
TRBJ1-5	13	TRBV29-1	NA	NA	TGCAGCGTTGTAGATCAGGGAAATCAGCCCCAGCATTTT	CSVVDQGNQPQHF